This T cell receptor beta chain was sequenced during a study of blood T cell repertoires in COVID-19. The protocol was immunoSEQ multiplex PCR, while the TCRdb copy is restricted to in-frame clones and leaves out a portion. The sample records a few hundred thousand clones, 88% being singletons. The clonotype originates from a woman under 40 with acute or convalescent COVID-19. Sequencing was performed on peripheral blood.

The CDR3 reads CSVGASGRIREQYF. CDR3 in DNA: TGCAGCGTTGGGGCGAGCGGGAGGATCCGCGAGCAGTACTTC. The V gene is TRBV29-1, the J gene TRBJ2-7, with 9 bases aligning to TRBD2. The germline V gene has CDR1 SQVTM and CDR2 ANQGSEA. V lost 4 bases and J lost 6; bases outside the gene matches: 10. The CDR3 consists of 14 residues.